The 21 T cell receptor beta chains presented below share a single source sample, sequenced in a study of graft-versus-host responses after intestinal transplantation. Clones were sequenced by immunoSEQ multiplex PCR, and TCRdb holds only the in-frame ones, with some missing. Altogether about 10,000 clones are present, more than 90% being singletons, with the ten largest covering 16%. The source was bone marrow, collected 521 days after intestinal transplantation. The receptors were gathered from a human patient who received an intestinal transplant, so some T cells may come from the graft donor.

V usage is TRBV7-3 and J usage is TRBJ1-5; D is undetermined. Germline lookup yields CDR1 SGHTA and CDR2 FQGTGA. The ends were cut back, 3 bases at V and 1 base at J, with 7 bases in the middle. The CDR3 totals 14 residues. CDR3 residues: CASSFGNSNQPQHF. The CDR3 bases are TGTGCCAGCAGCTTTGGAAACAGCAATCAGCCCCAGCATTTT.

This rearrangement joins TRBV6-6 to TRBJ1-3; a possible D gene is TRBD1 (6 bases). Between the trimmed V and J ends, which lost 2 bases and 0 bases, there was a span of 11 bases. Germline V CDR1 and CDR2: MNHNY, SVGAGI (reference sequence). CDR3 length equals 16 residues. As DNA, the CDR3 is TGTGCCAGCAGTTACGAGCCGGACAGCTCTGGAAACACCATATATTTT. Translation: CASSYEPDSSGNTIYF.

The CDR3 sequence is CASSQGVQETQYF. CDR3 sequence (DNA): TGCGCCAGCAGCCAAGGCGTCCAAGAGACCCAGTACTTC. V and J are TRBV4-1 and TRBJ2-5, with D unclear. Germline loops: CDR1 MGHRA, CDR2 YSYEKL. The CDR3 contains 13 residues. The V and J ends lost 1 base and 1 base respectively, with 4 bases between them.

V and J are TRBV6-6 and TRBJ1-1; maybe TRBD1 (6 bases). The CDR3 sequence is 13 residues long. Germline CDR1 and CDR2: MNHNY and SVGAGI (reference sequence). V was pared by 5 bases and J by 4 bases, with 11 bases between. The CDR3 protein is CASSPQGGTEAFF. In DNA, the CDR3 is TGTGCCAGCAGTCCACAGGGTGGCACTGAAGCTTTCTTT.

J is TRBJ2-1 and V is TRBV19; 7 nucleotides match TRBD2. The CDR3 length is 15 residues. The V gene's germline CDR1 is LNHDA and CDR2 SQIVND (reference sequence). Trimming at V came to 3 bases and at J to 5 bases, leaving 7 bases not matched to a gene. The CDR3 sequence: CASSIHQTSDNEQFF. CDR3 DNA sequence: TGTGCCAGTAGTATCCACCAAACTAGCGACAATGAGCAGTTCTTC.

CDR3 protein: CASSDLSYEQYF. CDR3 coding DNA: TGCGCCAGCAGTGACCTCTCCTACGAGCAGTACTTC. The V and J genes are TRBV10-2 and TRBJ2-7; D gene uncertain. Per the germline V gene, CDR1 is WSHSY and CDR2 is SAAADI. V shed 3 bases and J shed 0 bases, with 3 bases lying between them. The CDR3 is 12 residues long.

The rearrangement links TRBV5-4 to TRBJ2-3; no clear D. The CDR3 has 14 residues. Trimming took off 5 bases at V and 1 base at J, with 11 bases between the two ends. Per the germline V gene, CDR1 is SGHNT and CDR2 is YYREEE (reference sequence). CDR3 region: CASSPASGTDTQYF. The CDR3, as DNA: TGTGCCAGCAGTCCGGCGTCTGGCACAGATACGCAGTATTTT.

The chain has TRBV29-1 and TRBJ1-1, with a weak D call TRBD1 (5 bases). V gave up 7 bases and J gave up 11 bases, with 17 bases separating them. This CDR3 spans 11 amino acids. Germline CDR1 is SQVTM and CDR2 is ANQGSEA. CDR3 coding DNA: TGCAGCGGGGGGACGTTTAGAGGGGCTTTCTTT. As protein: CSGGTFRGAFF.

CDR3 protein: CASSLRGSASSTDTQYF. CDR3 sequence (DNA): TGTGCCAGCAGCTTGAGGGGTAGCGCTTCTAGCACAGATACGCAGTATTTT. The chain couples TRBV5-5 to TRBJ2-3; D is tentatively TRBD1 or TRBD2 (5 bases each). Germline V gene lookup returns CDR1 SGHKS and CDR2 YYEKEE (reference sequence). V was cut by 1 base and J by 0 bases, with 15 bases left in between. The CDR3 runs to 17 residues.

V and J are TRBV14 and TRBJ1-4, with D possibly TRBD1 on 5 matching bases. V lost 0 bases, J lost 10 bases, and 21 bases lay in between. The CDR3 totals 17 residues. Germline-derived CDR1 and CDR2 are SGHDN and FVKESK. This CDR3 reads CASSQDGTWDQASKLFF. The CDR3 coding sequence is TGTGCCAGCAGCCAAGATGGCACTTGGGACCAGGCCTCAAAACTGTTTTTT.

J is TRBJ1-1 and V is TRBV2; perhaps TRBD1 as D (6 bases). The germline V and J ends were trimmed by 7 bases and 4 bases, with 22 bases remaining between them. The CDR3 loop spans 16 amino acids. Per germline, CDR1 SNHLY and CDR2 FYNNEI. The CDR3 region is CASNRGYRAGATEAFF. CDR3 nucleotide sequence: TGTGCCAGCAATAGGGGATACAGGGCAGGAGCCACTGAAGCTTTCTTT.

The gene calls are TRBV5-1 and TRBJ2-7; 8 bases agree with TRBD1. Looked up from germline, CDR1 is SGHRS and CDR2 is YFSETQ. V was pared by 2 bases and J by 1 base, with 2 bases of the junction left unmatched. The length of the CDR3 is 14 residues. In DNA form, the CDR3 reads TGCGCCAGCAGCTTAGGACAGGGTTCCTACGAGCAGTACTTC. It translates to CASSLGQGSYEQYF. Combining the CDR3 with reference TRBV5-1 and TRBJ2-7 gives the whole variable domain KAGVTQTPRYLIKTRGQQVTLSCSPISGHRSVSWYQQTPGQGLQFLFEYFSETQRNKGNFPGRFSGRQFSNSRSEMNVSTLELGDSALYLCASSLGQGSYEQYFGPGTRLTVT.

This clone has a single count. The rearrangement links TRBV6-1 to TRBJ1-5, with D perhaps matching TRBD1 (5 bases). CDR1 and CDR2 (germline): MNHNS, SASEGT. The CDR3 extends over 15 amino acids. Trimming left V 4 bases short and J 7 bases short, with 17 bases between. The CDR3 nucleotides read TGTGCCAGCAGTGGCTTAGGAGGGACGAGCCAGCCCCAGCATTTT. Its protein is CASSGLGGTSQPQHF.

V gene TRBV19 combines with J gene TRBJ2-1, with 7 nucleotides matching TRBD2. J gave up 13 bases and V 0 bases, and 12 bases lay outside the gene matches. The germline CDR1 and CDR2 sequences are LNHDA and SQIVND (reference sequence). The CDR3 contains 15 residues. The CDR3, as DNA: TGTGCCAGTAGTATAGATGAGAAAACGCTAGCGGCCCAGTTCTTC. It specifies CASSIDEKTLAAQFF.

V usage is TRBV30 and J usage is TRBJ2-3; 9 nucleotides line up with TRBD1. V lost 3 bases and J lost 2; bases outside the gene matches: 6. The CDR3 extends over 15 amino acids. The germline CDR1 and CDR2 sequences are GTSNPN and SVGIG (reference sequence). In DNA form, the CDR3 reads TGTGCCTGGAGGCATCGGGACAGGGCCACAGATACGCAGTATTTT. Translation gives CAWRHRDRATDTQYF.

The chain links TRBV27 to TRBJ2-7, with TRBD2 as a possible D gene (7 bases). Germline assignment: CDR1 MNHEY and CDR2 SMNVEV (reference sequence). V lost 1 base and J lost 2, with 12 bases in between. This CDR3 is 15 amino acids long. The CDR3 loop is CASSLWGGGTYEQYF. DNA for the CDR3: TGTGCCAGCAGTTTATGGGGCGGGGGCACCTACGAGCAGTACTTC.

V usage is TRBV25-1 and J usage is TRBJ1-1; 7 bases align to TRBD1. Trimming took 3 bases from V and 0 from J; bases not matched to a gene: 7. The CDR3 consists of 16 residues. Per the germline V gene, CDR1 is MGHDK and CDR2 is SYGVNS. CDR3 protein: CASSETGRLMNTEAFF. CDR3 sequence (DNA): TGTGCCAGCAGTGAGACAGGGAGGCTCATGAACACTGAAGCTTTCTTT.

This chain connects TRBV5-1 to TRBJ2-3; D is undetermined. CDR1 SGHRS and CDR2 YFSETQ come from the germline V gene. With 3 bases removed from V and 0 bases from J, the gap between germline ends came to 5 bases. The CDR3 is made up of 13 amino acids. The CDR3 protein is CASSSGSTDTQYF. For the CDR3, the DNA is TGCGCCAGCAGCTCCGGAAGCACAGATACGCAGTATTTT.

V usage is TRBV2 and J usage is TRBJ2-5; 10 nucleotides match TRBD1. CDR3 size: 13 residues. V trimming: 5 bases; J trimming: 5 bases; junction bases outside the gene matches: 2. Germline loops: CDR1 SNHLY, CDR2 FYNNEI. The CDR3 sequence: CASSWDRGETQYF. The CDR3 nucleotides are TGTGCCAGCAGTTGGGACAGGGGTGAGACCCAGTACTTC.

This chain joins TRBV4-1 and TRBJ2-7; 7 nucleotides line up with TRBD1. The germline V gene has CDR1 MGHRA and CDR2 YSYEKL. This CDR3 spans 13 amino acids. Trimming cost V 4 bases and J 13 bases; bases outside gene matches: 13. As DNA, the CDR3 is TGCGCCAGCAGCCTAAATCCTTATAGGGACAGCTACTTC. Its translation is CASSLNPYRDSYF.

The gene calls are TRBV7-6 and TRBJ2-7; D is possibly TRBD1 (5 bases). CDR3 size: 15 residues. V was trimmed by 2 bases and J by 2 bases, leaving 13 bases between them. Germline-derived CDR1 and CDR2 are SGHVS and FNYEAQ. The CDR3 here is CASSLSSADTYEQYF. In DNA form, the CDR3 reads TGTGCCAGCAGCTTATCTTCGGCGGACACCTACGAGCAGTACTTC.